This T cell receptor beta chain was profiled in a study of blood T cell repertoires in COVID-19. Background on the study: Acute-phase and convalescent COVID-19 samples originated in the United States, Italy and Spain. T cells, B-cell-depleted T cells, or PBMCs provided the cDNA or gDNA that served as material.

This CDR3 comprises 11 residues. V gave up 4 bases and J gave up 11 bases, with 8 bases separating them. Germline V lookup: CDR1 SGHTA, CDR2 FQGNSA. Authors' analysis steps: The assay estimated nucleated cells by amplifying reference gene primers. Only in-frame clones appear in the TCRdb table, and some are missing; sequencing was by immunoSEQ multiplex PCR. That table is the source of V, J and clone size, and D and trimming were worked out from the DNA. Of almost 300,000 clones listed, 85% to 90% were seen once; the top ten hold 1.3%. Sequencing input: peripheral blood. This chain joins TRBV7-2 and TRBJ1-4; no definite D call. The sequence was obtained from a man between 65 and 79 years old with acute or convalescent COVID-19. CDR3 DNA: TGTGCCAGCAGCTACGGAGAGAAACTGTTTTTT. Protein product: CASSYGEKLFF.